This T cell receptor (beta chain) came from a study of cytomegalovirus exposure and HLA in healthy donors. Points on this clone: Its antigen remains unidentified.

Germline CDR1 and CDR2: SGHKS and YYEKEE (reference sequence). The CDR3 extends over 15 amino acids. V lost 4 bases, J lost 0 bases, and 4 bases stayed unmatched. PCR was performed using 60 Vbeta and 13 Jbeta primers. Method: immunoSEQ multiplex PCR; TCRdb's copy keeps in-frame clones and lacks some. Among about 100,000 clones listed, approximately 80% were seen once. Broader study findings: For presence/absence analyses, sequencing depth was assumed to be roughly uniform across donors.

Sequenced: PBMCs. The chain is built from TRBV5-5 and TRBJ2-7; 10 bases are shared with TRBD1. The sequence was collected from a male donor in good health and CMV-seropositive. This CDR3 is CASSEGTGVSYEQYF. In nucleotides, the CDR3 is TGTGCCAGCAGCGAGGGGACAGGGGTCTCCTACGAGCAGTACTTC.